This is a list of T cell receptor beta chains from one sample in a study of type 1 regulatory T cells. Their recognized antigens are unknown. Each CDR3 protein is one row after TCRdb ran MiXCR on the reads. The profile shows about 42,000 distinct CDR3 sequences, roughly an eighth of them singletons. The sample was cultured non-Tr1 T cells, either the whole culture or a sorted T cell fraction (not recorded which). The receptors were sampled from a human donor in good health. Both conserved end residues are part of each CDR3. The D gene is left open where the match is weak. Not all rows give a size; the values are once, few, many and, for expanded clones, a class.

abundance	j_gene	v_gene	d_gene	CDR3nt	CDR3aa
few	TRBJ2-7	TRBV7-3	-	TGTGCCAGCAGCTCCCAAGGGGGGGACTACGAGCAGTACTTC	CASSSQGGDYEQYF
many	TRBJ1-1	TRBV7-9	-	TGTGCCAGCAGCTTAGCGAGGGGCAGCACTGAAGCTTTCTTT	CASSLARGSTEAFF
-	TRBJ2-2	TRBV24-1	-	TGTGCCACCAGTGATTTTAGTGGGAGAGGCACCGGGGAGCTGTTTTTT	CATSDFSGRGTGELFF
many	TRBJ1-5	TRBV27	-	TGTGCCAGCAGAAAACAGGATAGCAATCAGCCCCAGCATTTT	CASRKQDSNQPQHF
-	TRBJ2-3	TRBV6-5	TRBD2	TGTGCCAGCAGTTACAGTCTAGCGGGAGGGCGAGCAGATACGCAGTATTTT	CASSYSLAGGRADTQYF
-	TRBJ2-7	TRBV19	-	TGTGCCAATACCGGGACTCACCTCTACGAGCAGTACTTC	CANTGTHLYEQYF
many	TRBJ2-3	TRBV20-1	TRBD2	TGCAGTGCTACCGGGACTAGCGGGAGGAAAGATACGCAGTATTTT	CSATGTSGRKDTQYF
many	TRBJ1-5	TRBV5-6	-	TGTGCCAGCAGCTTGAGGGGAGGGAATCAGCCCCAGCATTTT	CASSLRGGNQPQHF
few	TRBJ2-5	TRBV7-3	-	TGTGCCAGCAGCCGGGGAGGAGGTGAGACCCAGTACTTC	CASSRGGGETQYF
many	TRBJ1-6	TRBV5-1	-	TGCGCCAGCAGCTTCGCGCCGCGACAGAGTAATTCACCCCTCCACTTT	CASSFAPRQSNSPLHF